The 7 T cell receptor beta chains given below trace back to one sample, sequenced in a study of T-cell reconstitution after alpha-beta-depleted transplantation in children. For TCRbeta, the library was prepared with unique molecular identifiers. TCRdb called the PCR reads again in MiXCR, with one record for every CDR3 protein. The sample has around 370,000 distinct CDR3 sequences; 15% to 20% are singletons. The sequences come from PBMCs, mostly from graft donor cells, collected 360 days after TCRalphabeta/CD19-depleted stem cell transplant. All receptors come from a male patient between 2 and 15 years old who had a stem cell transplant for acute lymphoblastic leukemia, so the T cells may come from the graft donor.

This clonotype was observed a handful of times. J is TRBJ2-3 and V is TRBV9; TRBD2 matches at 12 bases. V was pared by 3 bases and J by 0 bases, with 8 bases of the junction left unmatched. The CDR3 contains 18 residues. The germline V gene has CDR1 SGDLS and CDR2 YYNGEE. CDR3 DNA sequence: TGTGCCAGCAGCGGACCCGGGACTAGCGGGCTTAGCACAGATACGCAGTATTTT. Its translation: CASSGPGTSGLSTDTQYF.

This clonotype was counted between two and nine times. This chain links TRBV20-1 with TRBJ2-2; a possible D gene is TRBD2 (6 bases). The germline CDR1 and CDR2 sequences are DFQATT and SNEGSKA (reference sequence). The CDR3 runs to 14 residues. Deletions cut 3 bases from V and 0 bases from J, with 8 bases between. This chain's CDR3 is CSARGLANTGELFF. Here the CDR3 DNA reads TGCAGTGCTAGGGGACTGGCGAACACCGGGGAGCTGTTTTTT.

This chain uses TRBV24-1 with TRBJ1-1; no reliable D call. V dropped 8 bases and J dropped 1 base, with 10 bases sitting between them. CDR3 size: 13 residues. Per germline, CDR1 KGHDR and CDR2 SFDVKD. The CDR3 region is CATKGLENTEAFF. CDR3 DNA sequence: TGTGCCACCAAGGGTCTGGAGAACACTGAAGCTTTCTTT.

This clonotype was found a few times. The genes are TRBV7-4 and TRBJ1-2; TRBD1 is a possible D gene (5 bases). V shed 2 bases and J shed 3 bases, with 16 bases lying between them. This CDR3 has 16 amino acids. From germline, CDR1 is SGHVT and CDR2 SQSDAQ. The DNA for the CDR3 is TGTGCCAGCAGCTTATTGGGGGTGATCTTCTACTATGGCTACACCTTC. Its translation is CASSLLGVIFYYGYTF.

This clonotype was seen more than once but under ten times. The chain employs TRBV20-1 and TRBJ2-7, with D tentatively TRBD1 (5 bases). V was cut by 3 bases and J by 1 base, with 22 bases left in between. The CDR3 loop spans 17 amino acids. Germline V lookup: CDR1 DFQATT, CDR2 SNEGSKA (reference sequence). CDR3 in amino acids: CSASVPFTLTESYEQYF. CDR3 in DNA: TGCAGTGCTAGTGTCCCCTTCACGCTGACAGAGTCCTACGAGCAGTACTTC.

This clonotype has a handful of counts. The V and J genes are TRBV12-3 or TRBV12-4 and TRBJ2-3; D not resolved. V lost 7 bases to trimming and J lost 0 bases, with 11 bases between them. This CDR3 is built from 14 residues. The DNA for the CDR3 is TGTGCCAGCACCATGGCGGCTAGCACAGATACGCAGTATTTT. Its translation: CASTMAASTDTQYF.

This clonotype occurred many times. CDR3 loop: CASSLEGGNTEAFF. The CDR3 nucleotides are TGCGCCAGCAGCTTGGAGGGGGGGAACACTGAAGCTTTCTTT. The rearrangement links TRBV5-1 to TRBJ1-1; possible D gene TRBD1, 6 bases. This CDR3 contains 14 residues. V lost 0 bases and J lost 1, with 7 bases in between. Germline CDR1 SGHRS, CDR2 YFSETQ.